This TCR beta chain was sequenced during a study of response to subunit inactivated influenza vaccine. Study-wide results and limits: Authors suggested few new T cells are recruited by each seasonal influenza vaccination.

This clonotype has more than one count but fewer than ten. Its specificity is unknown. Germline loops: CDR1 MDHEN, CDR2 SYDVKM. The CDR3 consists of 14 residues. The ends lost 6 bases at V and 6 bases at J; junction bases unmatched: 7. MiXCR, applied by TCRdb to the RT-PCR reads, yields one record per CDR3 protein. The sample has about 170,000 distinct CDR3 sequences, about an eighth seen once. These data were likewise used in another study, on T cells expressing NK-cell markers. As that report states: Beta-chain TCR cDNA was generated via 5'RACE template switching with UMIs. Researchers got TCR beta repertoires out of sorted CD3+CD56+NKG2C+, CD3+CD56+NKG2C- and CD3+CD56-NKG2C+ T cells. HCMV serostatus: seven of eight sequenced donors positive, one negative. One observes that, in several donors, these clonotypes were also the leading ones within the CD3+CD56-NKG2C+ fraction.

The sample consisted of CD8+ T cells sorted from PBMCs, taken about 11 days after vaccination. This sequence originates from a man aged 45-65 years who received an inactivated influenza vaccine. The gene calls are TRBV28 and TRBJ2-2, with TRBD2 matching over 7 bases. In DNA form, the CDR3 reads TGTGCCAGCAGCCCCTGGCGGGAGTCCGGGGAGCTGTTTTTT. It encodes CASSPWRESGELFF. Filled out from reference TRBV28 and TRBJ2-2, the complete variable domain reads DVKVTQSSRYLVKRTGEKVFLECVQDMDHENMFWYRQDPGLGLRLIYFSYDVKMKEKGDIPEGYSVSREKKERFSLILESASTNQTSMYLCASSPWRESGELFFGEGSRLTVL.